This T cell receptor beta chain was observed in a study of blood T cell repertoires in COVID-19. At the level of the study: COVID-19 samples from acute and convalescent phases originated in the United States, Italy and Spain. PBMCs, B-cell-depleted T cells, or T cells provided the cDNA or gDNA that made up the material.

A note on this clone: The same CDR3 can be traced to other DNA sequences in this sample.

Germline trimming cut 0 bases from V and 5 bases from J; bases unmatched to any gene: 1. Germline loops: CDR1 SGHRS, CDR2 YFSETQ. The CDR3 runs to 13 residues. In the original workflow: By means of reference gene primer amplification, nucleated cell counts were estimated. Only in-frame clones appear in the TCRdb table, and some are missing; sequencing was by immunoSEQ multiplex PCR. The V and J calls and clone size come from that table; D and trimming were worked out from the DNA. The repertoire holds a few hundred thousand clones, with roughly 88% as singletons. The source material was peripheral blood. This sequence joins TRBV5-1 and TRBJ2-5, with 7 bases aligning to TRBD1. This sequence was found in a woman aged 50 to 60 with active or convalescent COVID-19. The CDR3 DNA reads TGCGCCAGCAGCTTGGACAGGGGCGAGACCCAGTACTTC. This codes for CASSLDRGETQYF. The full variable domain, completed using reference TRBV5-1 and TRBJ2-5, is KAGVTQTPRYLIKTRGQQVTLSCSPISGHRSVSWYQQTPGQGLQFLFEYFSETQRNKGNFPGRFSGRQFSNSRSEMNVSTLELGDSALYLCASSLDRGETQYFGPGTRLLVL.